Listed below are T cell receptor beta chains from one sample, sequenced in a study of T cells in Graves' hyperthyroidism and ophthalmopathy. TCRdb re-called the multiplex PCR reads with MiXCR, one entry per CDR3 protein. Altogether about 420,000 distinct CDR3 sequences are present, around 15% being singletons, with the ten largest covering around 5.3%. The sequencing input was blood. The receptors stem from a woman younger than 30 with Graves' hyperthyroidism. CDR3s include the opening cysteine and the closing phenylalanine or tryptophan. The D gene is left open where the match is weak. Clone size is given for some rows only: seen once, a few or many times, or a class if the clone is expanded.

.,.,TRBV20-1,13,TRBJ2-7,CSARDRWGYEQYF,TGCAGTGCTAGAGATCGTTGGGGATACGAGCAGTACTTC
many,.,TRBV11-2,16,TRBJ1-3,CASSFSARVSGNTIYF,TGTGCCAGCAGCTTTAGCGCCAGGGTCTCTGGAAACACCATATATTTT
few,.,TRBV12-3/TRBV12-4,15,TRBJ2-4,CASSTELIAKNIQYF,TGTGCCAGCAGTACTGAACTAATAGCCAAAAACATTCAGTACTTC
few,.,TRBV29-1,13,TRBJ2-2,CSADGGSDGELFF,TGCAGCGCCGATGGGGGGTCGGACGGGGAGCTGTTTTTT
.,.,TRBV9,17,TRBJ1-1,CASSVGSHLGPNTEAFF,TGTGCCAGCAGCGTAGGGTCGCACCTTGGACCGAACACTGAAGCTTTCTTT
.,.,TRBV6-1,15,TRBJ1-4,CASSLLGMVNEKLFF,TGTGCCAGCAGCCTTCTTGGGATGGTGAATGAAAAACTGTTTTTT
.,TRBD2,TRBV20-1,15,TRBJ2-7,CSARISSGTAYEQYF,TGCAGTGCTAGGATCTCTAGCGGGACCGCCTACGAGCAGTACTTC
many,.,TRBV7-9,18,TRBJ2-7,CASSLPSGEFTPSYEQYF,TGTGCCAGCAGCTTACCCTCCGGGGAGTTTACCCCCTCCTACGAGCAGTACTTC
.,.,TRBV4-3,16,TRBJ1-1,CASSQIRQTRNTEAFF,TGCGCCAGCAGCCAGATAAGACAGACTCGGAACACTGAAGCTTTCTTT
many,.,TRBV6-1,14,TRBJ1-2,CATIPSTENYGYTF,TGTGCCACCATCCCTTCGACGGAGAACTATGGCTACACCTTC
many,TRBD1,TRBV3-1,14,TRBJ1-2,CASSYTGASYGYTF,TGTGCCAGCAGTTACACAGGGGCTTCCTATGGCTACACCTTC
many,TRBD2,TRBV28,19,TRBJ2-7,CASSPGTSGISITAYEQYF,TGTGCCAGCAGTCCTGGGACTAGCGGGATTTCAATTACGGCCTACGAGCAGTACTTC
many,TRBD2,TRBV7-9,16,TRBJ2-7,CASSPYPAGGSYEQYF,TGTGCCAGCAGCCCCTACCCGGCGGGGGGAAGCTACGAGCAGTACTTC
many,.,TRBV11-2,13,TRBJ2-1,CASSLGGANEQFF,TGTGCCAGCAGCTTAGGGGGAGCGAATGAGCAGTTCTTC
many,TRBD1,TRBV28,14,TRBJ1-1,CASSSPGTAPEAFF,TGTGCCAGCAGTAGCCCTGGGACAGCACCCGAAGCTTTCTTT
.,.,TRBV2,13,TRBJ2-2,CASQTESTGELFF,TGTGCCAGCCAGACAGAGAGCACCGGGGAGCTGTTTTTT
many,.,TRBV18,12,TRBJ1-1,CASSPSNTEAFF,TGTGCCAGCTCACCAAGCAACACTGAAGCTTTCTTT
many,TRBD1,TRBV20-1,13,TRBJ2-7,CSAPGQATYEQYF,TGCAGTGCACCGGGACAGGCTACCTACGAGCAGTACTTC
few,.,TRBV24-1,19,TRBJ2-6,CATSDLRGDSQAGANVLTF,TGTGCCACCAGTGATCTAAGAGGGGACTCCCAAGCTGGGGCCAACGTCCTGACTTTC
.,.,TRBV5-1,14,TRBJ1-4,CASGFRRANEKLFF,TGCGCCAGCGGCTTTAGGAGAGCTAATGAAAAACTGTTTTTT
many,.,TRBV28,12,TRBJ2-3,CASKTDTDTQYF,TGTGCCAGCAAGACCGACACAGATACGCAGTATTTT
few,TRBD1,TRBV5-1,14,TRBJ2-7,CASSRDRGSDEQYF,TGCGCCAGCAGCAGGGACAGGGGGTCAGACGAGCAGTACTTC
.,.,TRBV19,13,TRBJ2-2,CATTRRETGELFF,TGTGCCACCACGAGAAGGGAAACCGGGGAGCTGTTTTTT
few,TRBD2,TRBV24-1,14,TRBJ2-2,CATSESTSAGELFF,TGTGCCACCAGTGAATCTACTAGCGCCGGGGAGCTGTTTTTT
.,.,TRBV27,16,TRBJ1-5,CASSPRKGSSNQPQHF,TGTGCCAGCAGTCCGCGGAAAGGGTCGAGCAATCAGCCCCAGCATTTT
.,.,TRBV9,14,TRBJ2-2,CASSVVQNTGELFF,TGTGCCAGCAGCGTAGTGCAGAACACCGGGGAGCTGTTTTTT
many,TRBD2,TRBV7-2,14,TRBJ2-7,CASSFTSGPYEQYF,TGTGCCAGCAGCTTCACTAGCGGGCCCTACGAGCAGTACTTC
few,TRBD1,TRBV7-9,14,TRBJ2-5,CASSLGQKKETQYF,TGTGCCAGCAGCTTGGGACAGAAAAAAGAGACCCAGTACTTC
few,.,TRBV16,15,TRBJ1-2,CASSQAGGINYGYTF,TGTGCCAGCAGCCAAGCCGGGGGAATTAACTATGGCTACACCTTC
.,.,TRBV9,16,TRBJ2-3,CASSVATSSVLDTQYF,TGTGCCAGCAGCGTAGCTACCTCCTCGGTCTTAGATACGCAGTATTTT
many,.,TRBV28,12,TRBJ2-7,CASRDFGGEQYF,TGTGCCAGCCGGGACTTTGGCGGCGAGCAGTACTTC
many,TRBD1,TRBV28,14,TRBJ1-2,CASSFGTGMYGYTF,TGTGCCAGCAGTTTCGGGACAGGGATGTATGGCTACACCTTC
many,TRBD2,TRBV6-1,13,TRBJ2-2,CASNAGGSGELFF,TGTGCCAGCAACGCGGGAGGGTCCGGGGAGCTGTTTTTT
.,TRBD2,TRBV5-1,17,TRBJ2-3,CASSLGGRAGVADTQYF,TGCGCCAGCAGCTTGGGCGGGAGGGCCGGGGTAGCAGATACGCAGTATTTT
.,TRBD2,TRBV28,15,TRBJ2-7,CASSDPGTSGIAQYF,TGTGCCAGCAGTGACCCCGGTACTAGCGGTATAGCGCAGTACTTC
many,TRBD2,TRBV27,15,TRBJ2-1,CASSLELAGAGEQFF,TGTGCCAGCAGTTTAGAACTAGCGGGAGCGGGGGAGCAGTTCTTC
few,.,TRBV18,16,TRBJ2-7,CASSANRAATSYEQYF,TGTGCCAGCTCAGCTAACAGGGCTGCGACCTCCTACGAGCAGTACTTC
few,.,TRBV19,14,TRBJ1-1,CASSIDFANTEAFF,TGTGCCAGTAGTATAGATTTTGCGAACACTGAAGCTTTCTTT
many,.,TRBV2,13,TRBJ2-5,CASNSHRGETQYF,TGTGCCAGCAATTCCCACAGAGGAGAGACCCAGTACTTC
many,.,TRBV28,13,TRBJ2-3,CASSSPTSRAQYF,TGTGCCAGCAGTTCCCCCACAAGCCGGGCGCAGTATTTT
many,TRBD1,TRBV5-1,12,TRBJ2-1,CASTDRVNEQFF,TGCGCCAGCACCGACAGGGTTAATGAGCAGTTCTTC
few,TRBD2,TRBV3-1,13,TRBJ2-4,CASSPGGLYIQYF,TGTGCCAGCAGCCCGGGGGGGTTATACATTCAGTACTTC
many,TRBD2,TRBV12-3/TRBV12-4,15,TRBJ2-1,CASSFRSGSNNEQFF,TGTGCCAGCAGTTTTCGGAGCGGGAGTAACAATGAGCAGTTCTTC
many,.,TRBV18,15,TRBJ1-2,CASSPPMGANYGYTF,TGTGCCAGCTCACCACCGATGGGCGCTAACTATGGCTACACCTTC
many,.,TRBV6-5,14,TRBJ2-3,CASSYFGGTDTQYF,TGTGCCAGCAGTTACTTCGGGGGAACAGATACGCAGTATTTT
.,.,TRBV29-1,13,TRBJ2-1,CSVLRLTGNEQFF,TGCAGCGTTCTACGTCTAACAGGGAACGAGCAGTTCTTC
many,TRBD1,TRBV7-3,13,TRBJ1-2,CASSKKTGSGYTF,TGTGCCAGCAGCAAGAAGACAGGGTCTGGCTACACCTTC
.,.,TRBV9,19,TRBJ2-2,CASSVALDPQGTNTGELFF,TGTGCCAGCAGCGTAGCTCTGGACCCCCAGGGTACGAACACCGGGGAGCTGTTTTTT
many,.,TRBV3-1,14,TRBJ1-2,CASSRSPGTGGYTF,TGTGCCAGCAGCCGGTCCCCCGGAACAGGGGGCTACACCTTC
.,.,TRBV11-2,12,TRBJ2-1,CAISPVGNEQFF,TGTGCCATCAGCCCCGTTGGGAATGAGCAGTTCTTC
.,TRBD1,TRBV5-1,17,TRBJ1-1,CASSLVGQGILNTEAFF,TGCGCCAGCAGCTTGGTAGGACAGGGGATTTTGAACACTGAAGCTTTCTTT
many,.,TRBV7-9,14,TRBJ1-6,CASSLSSDNSPLHF,TGTGCCAGCAGCTTGAGCAGCGACAATTCACCCCTCCACTTT
once,TRBD2,TRBV6-1,16,TRBJ2-1,CASSEAVGRVDNEQFF,TGTGCCAGCAGTGAAGCTGTCGGGAGGGTCGACAATGAGCAGTTCTTC
many,TRBD2,TRBV12-3/TRBV12-4,15,TRBJ2-7,CASTPSSGRAYEQYF,TGTGCCAGCACCCCATCTAGCGGGAGGGCGTACGAGCAGTACTTC
many,.,TRBV28,14,TRBJ2-5,CASRPQGIWETQYF,TGTGCCAGCAGGCCCCAGGGGATTTGGGAGACCCAGTACTTC
.,TRBD2,TRBV12-3/TRBV12-4,14,TRBJ2-3,CASRSSGLTDTQYF,TGTGCCAGCAGGTCTAGCGGGCTCACAGATACGCAGTATTTT
few,TRBD2,TRBV19,17,TRBJ2-3,CASSMGLAGASTDTQYF,TGTGCCAGTAGTATGGGGCTAGCGGGGGCTAGCACAGATACGCAGTATTTT
few,.,TRBV7-9,16,TRBJ1-4,CASSYGLGVTNEKLFF,TGTGCCAGCAGCTACGGACTGGGCGTCACTAATGAAAAACTGTTTTTT